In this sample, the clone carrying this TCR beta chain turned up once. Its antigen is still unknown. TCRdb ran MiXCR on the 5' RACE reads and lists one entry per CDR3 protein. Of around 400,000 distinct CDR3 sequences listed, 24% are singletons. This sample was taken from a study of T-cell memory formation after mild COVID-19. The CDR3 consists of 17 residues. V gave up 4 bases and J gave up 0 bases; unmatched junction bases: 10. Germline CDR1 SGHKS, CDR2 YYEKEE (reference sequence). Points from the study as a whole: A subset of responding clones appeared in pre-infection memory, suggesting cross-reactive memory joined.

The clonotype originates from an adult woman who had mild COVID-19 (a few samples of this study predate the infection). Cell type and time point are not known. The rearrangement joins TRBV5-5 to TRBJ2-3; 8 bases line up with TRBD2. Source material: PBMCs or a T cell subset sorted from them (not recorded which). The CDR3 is CASSILSGVSSTDTQYF. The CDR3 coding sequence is TGTGCCAGCAGCATCCTTAGCGGGGTTTCTAGCACAGATACGCAGTATTTT.